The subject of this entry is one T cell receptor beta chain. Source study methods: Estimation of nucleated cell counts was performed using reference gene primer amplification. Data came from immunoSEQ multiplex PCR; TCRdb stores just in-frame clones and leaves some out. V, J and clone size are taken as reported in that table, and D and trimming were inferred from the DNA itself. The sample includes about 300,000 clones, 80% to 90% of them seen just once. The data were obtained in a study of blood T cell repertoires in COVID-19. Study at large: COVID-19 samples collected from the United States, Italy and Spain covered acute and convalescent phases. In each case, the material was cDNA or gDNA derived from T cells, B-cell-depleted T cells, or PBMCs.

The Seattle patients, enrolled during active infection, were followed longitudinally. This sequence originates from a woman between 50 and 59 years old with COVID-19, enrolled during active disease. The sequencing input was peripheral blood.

This CDR3 reads CASSADRVGSNQPQHF. CDR3 bases: TGTGCCAGCAGTGCGGACAGGGTAGGGAGCAATCAGCCCCAGCATTTT. This sequence joins TRBV27 and TRBJ1-5; 8 bases agree with TRBD1. Germline CDR1 is MNHEY and CDR2 is SMNVEV (reference sequence). V was pared by 5 bases and J by 1 base, with 7 bases of the junction left unmatched. This CDR3 has 16 amino acids.